The clone carrying this T cell receptor beta chain was counted at least ten times. Its antigen remains unknown. The germline V gene encodes CDR1 SGHKS and CDR2 YYEKEE (reference sequence). The V end was cut by 0 bases, the J end by 6 bases, with 13 bases between. This CDR3 has 15 residues. TCRdb processed the multiplex PCR reads anew with MiXCR; each CDR3 protein has one entry. The sample lists around 15,000 distinct CDR3 sequences; 50% to 60% were seen once. These data belong to a study of breast tumors, draining lymph nodes, adjacent tissues. Study observations and caveats: Tumor repertoires ranked between lymph nodes and nontumor tissue in diversity, with V and J gene preferences.

The chain carries TRBV5-5 and TRBJ1-5; maybe TRBD1 (6 bases). The receptor was derived from a female donor with breast cancer. Some clones in this sample may be carry-over from other donors' samples. The sequenced sample was tumor-adjacent breast tissue. CDR3: CASSLVAGEVQPQHF. Here the CDR3 DNA reads TGTGCCAGCAGCTTGGTCGCAGGGGAGGTTCAGCCCCAGCATTTT.